The clone carrying this T cell receptor (beta chain) appeared once. Its specificity is not known. Investigators isolated RNA and reverse transcribed it into cDNA to act as the sequencing template. Generated by immunoSEQ multiplex PCR, the TCRdb table keeps only in-frame clones and is missing some. The data hold 110,000 to 150,000 clones, with less than 65% observed a single time. CDR1 is MNHEY, CDR2 SVGAGI, per germline. The CDR3 has 15 amino acids. Trimming took 6 bases from V and 0 from J, leaving 12 bases between them. The data derive from a study of CD8+ T cells in alopecia areata. Findings and limits, study-wide: For lesional scalp, especially alopecia totalis/universalis, clonality was higher than in normal scalp. Mice gave a clearer picture of TCR sharing than patients did, possibly for HLA-related reasons. The study also sequences resident alphabeta T cells of normal skin in scalp samples.

PBMCs were stained for CD3, CD4 and CD8, and CD4+ and CD8+ T cells were sorted. The sequencing input was CD8+ T cells sorted from blood. This TCR was sampled from a human donor in good health. This chain links TRBV6-5 with TRBJ2-1; the D is unclear. The chain's CDR3 is CASSPSVSSYNEQFF. The DNA for the CDR3 is TGTGCCAGCAGCCCCTCGGTGAGCTCCTACAATGAGCAGTTCTTC.